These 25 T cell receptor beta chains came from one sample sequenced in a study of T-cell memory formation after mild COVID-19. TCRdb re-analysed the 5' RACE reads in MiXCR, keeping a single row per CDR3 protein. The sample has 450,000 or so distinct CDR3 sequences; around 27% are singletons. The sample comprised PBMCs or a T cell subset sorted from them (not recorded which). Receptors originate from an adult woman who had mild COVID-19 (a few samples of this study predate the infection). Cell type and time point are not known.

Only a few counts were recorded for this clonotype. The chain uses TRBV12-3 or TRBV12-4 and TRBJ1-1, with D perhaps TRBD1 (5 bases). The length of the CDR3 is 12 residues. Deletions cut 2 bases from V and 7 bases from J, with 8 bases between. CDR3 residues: CASSLSGVEAFF. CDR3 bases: TGTGCCAGCAGTTTATCGGGGGTTGAAGCTTTCTTT.

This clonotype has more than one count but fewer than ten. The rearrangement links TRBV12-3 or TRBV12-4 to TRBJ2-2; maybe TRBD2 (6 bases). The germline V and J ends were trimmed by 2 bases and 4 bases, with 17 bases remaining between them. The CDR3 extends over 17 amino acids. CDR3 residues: CASSLLRRSGVTGELFF. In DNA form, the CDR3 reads TGTGCCAGCAGTTTACTTCGTAGGTCGGGGGTCACCGGGGAGCTGTTTTTT.

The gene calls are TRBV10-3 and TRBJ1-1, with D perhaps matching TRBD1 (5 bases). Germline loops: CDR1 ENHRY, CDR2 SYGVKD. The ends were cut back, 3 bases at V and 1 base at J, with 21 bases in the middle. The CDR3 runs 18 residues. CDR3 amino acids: CAISDLLLGEAENTEAFF. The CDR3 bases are TGTGCCATCAGTGACCTACTACTAGGGGAAGCGGAGAACACTGAAGCTTTCTTT.

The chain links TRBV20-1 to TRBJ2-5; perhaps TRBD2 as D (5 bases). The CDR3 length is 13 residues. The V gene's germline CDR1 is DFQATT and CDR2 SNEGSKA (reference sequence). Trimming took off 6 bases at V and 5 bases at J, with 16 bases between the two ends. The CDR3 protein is CSAGPRVPETQYF. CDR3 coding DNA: TGCAGTGCCGGACCGAGGGTCCCGGAGACCCAGTACTTC.

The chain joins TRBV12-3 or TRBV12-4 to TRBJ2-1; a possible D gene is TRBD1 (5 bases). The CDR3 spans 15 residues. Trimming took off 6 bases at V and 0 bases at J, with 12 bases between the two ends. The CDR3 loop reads CASSPTGFSYNEQFF. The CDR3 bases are TGTGCCAGCAGCCCCACAGGATTCTCCTACAATGAGCAGTTCTTC.

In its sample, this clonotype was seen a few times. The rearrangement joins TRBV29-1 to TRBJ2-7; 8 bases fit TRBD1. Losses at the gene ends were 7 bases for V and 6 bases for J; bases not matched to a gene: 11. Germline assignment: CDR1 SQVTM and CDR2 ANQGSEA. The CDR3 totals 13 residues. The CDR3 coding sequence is TGCAGCGGGACGGACAGGGTCAACGGCGAGCAGTACTTC. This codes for CSGTDRVNGEQYF.

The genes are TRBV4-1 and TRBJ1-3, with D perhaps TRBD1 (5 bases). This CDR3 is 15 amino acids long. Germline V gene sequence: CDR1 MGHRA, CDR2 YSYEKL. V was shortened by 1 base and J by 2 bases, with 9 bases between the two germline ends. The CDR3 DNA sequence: TGCGCCAGCAGCCAAGGACCAGGGCCTGGAAACACCATATATTTT. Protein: CASSQGPGPGNTIYF.

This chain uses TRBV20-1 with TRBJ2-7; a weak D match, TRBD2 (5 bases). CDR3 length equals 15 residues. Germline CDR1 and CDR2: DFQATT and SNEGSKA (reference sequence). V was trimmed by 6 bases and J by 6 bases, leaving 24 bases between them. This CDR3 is CSAPGPGRFSREQYF. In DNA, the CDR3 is TGCAGTGCCCCCGGTCCGGGGAGATTCTCTCGCGAGCAGTACTTC.

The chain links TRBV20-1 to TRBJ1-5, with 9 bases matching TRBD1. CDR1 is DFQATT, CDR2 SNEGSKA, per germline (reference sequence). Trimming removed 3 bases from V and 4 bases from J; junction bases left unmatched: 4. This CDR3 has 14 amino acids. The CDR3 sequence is CSARPTGGNQPQHF. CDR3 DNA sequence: TGCAGTGCTAGGCCGACAGGGGGAAATCAGCCCCAGCATTTT.

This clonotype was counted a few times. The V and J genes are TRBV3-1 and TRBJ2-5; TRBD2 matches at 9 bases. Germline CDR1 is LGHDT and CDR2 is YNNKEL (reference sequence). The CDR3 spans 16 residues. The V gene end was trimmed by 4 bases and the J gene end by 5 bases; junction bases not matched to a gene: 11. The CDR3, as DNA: TGTGCCAGCAGCCCAGGTCTGGTAGCGGGGGTGGAGACCCAGTACTTC. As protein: CASSPGLVAGVETQYF.

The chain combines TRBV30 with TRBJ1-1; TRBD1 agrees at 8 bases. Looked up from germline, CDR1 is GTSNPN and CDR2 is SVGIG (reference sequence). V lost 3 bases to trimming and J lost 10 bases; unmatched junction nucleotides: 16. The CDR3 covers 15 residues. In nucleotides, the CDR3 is TGTGCCTGGAGCGCGGGGACAGGCCGGGGTAGGTCAGCTTTCTTT. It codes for CAWSAGTGRGRSAFF.

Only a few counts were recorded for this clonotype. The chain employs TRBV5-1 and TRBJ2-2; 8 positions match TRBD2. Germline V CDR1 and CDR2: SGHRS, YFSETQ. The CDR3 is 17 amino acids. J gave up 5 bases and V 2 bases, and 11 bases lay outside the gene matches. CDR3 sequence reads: CASSFNPGGARTGELFF. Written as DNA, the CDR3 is TGCGCCAGCAGCTTCAATCCCGGGGGGGCCCGAACCGGGGAGCTGTTTTTT. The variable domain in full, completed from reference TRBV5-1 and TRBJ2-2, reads KAGVTQTPRYLIKTRGQQVTLSCSPISGHRSVSWYQQTPGQGLQFLFEYFSETQRNKGNFPGRFSGRQFSNSRSEMNVSTLELGDSALYLCASSFNPGGARTGELFFGEGSRLTVL.

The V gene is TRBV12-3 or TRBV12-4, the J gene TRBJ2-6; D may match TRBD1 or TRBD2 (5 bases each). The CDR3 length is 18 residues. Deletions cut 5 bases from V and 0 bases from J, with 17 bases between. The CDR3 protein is CASSQRDRESSGANVLTF. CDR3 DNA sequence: TGTGCCAGCAGTCAAAGGGACCGCGAGAGCTCTGGGGCCAACGTCCTGACTTTC.

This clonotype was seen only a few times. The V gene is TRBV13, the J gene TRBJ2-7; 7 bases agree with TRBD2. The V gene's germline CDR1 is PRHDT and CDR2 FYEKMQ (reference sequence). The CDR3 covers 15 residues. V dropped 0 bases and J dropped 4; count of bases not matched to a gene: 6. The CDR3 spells CASSLGQGTIYEQYF. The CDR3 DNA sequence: TGTGCCAGCAGCTTAGGCCAAGGGACTATATACGAGCAGTACTTC. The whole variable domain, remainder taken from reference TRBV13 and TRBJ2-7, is AAGVIQSPRHLIKEKRETATLKCYPIPRHDTVYWYQQGPGQDPQFLISFYEKMQSDKGSIPDRFSAQQFSDYHSELNMSSLELGDSALYFCASSLGQGTIYEQYFGPGTRLTVT.

This CDR3 is CATSDYASGIYGEQFF. In DNA form, the CDR3 reads TGTGCCACCAGTGATTATGCTAGCGGGATTTATGGTGAGCAGTTCTTC. V and J are TRBV24-1 and TRBJ2-1; 9 bases fit TRBD2. Germline V gene lookup returns CDR1 KGHDR and CDR2 SFDVKD. The CDR3 sequence is 16 residues long. V trimming: 2 bases; J trimming: 9 bases; junction bases outside the gene matches: 10.

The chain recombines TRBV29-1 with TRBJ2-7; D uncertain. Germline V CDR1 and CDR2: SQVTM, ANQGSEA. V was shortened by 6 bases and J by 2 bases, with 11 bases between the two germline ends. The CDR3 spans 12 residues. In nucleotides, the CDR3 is TGCAGCGTCCGGCATGGGACCTACGAGCAGTACTTC. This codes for CSVRHGTYEQYF.

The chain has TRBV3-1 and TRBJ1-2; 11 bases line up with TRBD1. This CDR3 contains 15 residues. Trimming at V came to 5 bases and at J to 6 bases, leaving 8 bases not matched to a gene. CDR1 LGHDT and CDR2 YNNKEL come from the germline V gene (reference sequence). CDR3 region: CASSINGQGANGYTF. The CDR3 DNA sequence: TGTGCCAGCAGCATAAACGGACAGGGGGCAAATGGCTACACCTTC.

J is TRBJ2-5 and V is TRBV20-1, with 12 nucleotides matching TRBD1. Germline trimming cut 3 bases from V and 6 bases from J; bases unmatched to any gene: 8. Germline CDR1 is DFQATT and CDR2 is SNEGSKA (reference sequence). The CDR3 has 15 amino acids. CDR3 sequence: CSASEGTGGAKTQYF. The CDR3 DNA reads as TGCAGTGCTAGTGAGGGGACAGGGGGCGCGAAGACCCAGTACTTC.

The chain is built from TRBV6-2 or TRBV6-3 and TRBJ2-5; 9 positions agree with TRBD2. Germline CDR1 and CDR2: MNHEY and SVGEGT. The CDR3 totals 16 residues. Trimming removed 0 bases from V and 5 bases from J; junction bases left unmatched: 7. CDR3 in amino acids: CASSYSAGGSRETQYF. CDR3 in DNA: TGTGCCAGCAGTTACTCGGCGGGAGGGTCGCGGGAGACCCAGTACTTC.

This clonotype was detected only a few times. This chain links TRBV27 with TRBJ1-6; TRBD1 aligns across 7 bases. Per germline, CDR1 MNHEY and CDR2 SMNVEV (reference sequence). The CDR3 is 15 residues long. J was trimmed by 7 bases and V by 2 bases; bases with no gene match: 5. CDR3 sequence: CASSLKGQRNSPLHF. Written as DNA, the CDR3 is TGTGCCAGCAGTTTAAAGGGACAGAGGAATTCACCCCTCCACTTT.

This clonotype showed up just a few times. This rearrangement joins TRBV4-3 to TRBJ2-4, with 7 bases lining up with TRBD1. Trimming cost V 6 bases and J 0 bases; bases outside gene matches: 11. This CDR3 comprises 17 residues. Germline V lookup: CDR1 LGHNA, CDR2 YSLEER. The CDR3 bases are TGCGCCAGCAGAACCGGGACAGACTCTGTAGCCAAAAACATTCAGTACTTC. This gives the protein CASRTGTDSVAKNIQYF.

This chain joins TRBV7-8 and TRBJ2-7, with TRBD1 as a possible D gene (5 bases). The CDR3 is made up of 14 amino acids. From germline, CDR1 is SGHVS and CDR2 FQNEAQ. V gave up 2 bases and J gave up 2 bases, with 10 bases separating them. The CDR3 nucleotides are TGTGCCAGCAGCTTATACCAGGGAACCTACGAGCAGTACTTC. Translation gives CASSLYQGTYEQYF.

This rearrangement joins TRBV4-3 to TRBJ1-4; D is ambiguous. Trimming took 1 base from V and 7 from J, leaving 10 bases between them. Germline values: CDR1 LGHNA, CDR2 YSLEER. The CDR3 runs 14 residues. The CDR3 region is CASSQVGEGEKLFF. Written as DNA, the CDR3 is TGCGCCAGCAGCCAAGTTGGGGAGGGTGAAAAACTGTTTTTT.

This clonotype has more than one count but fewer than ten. The CDR3 loop reads CASSPRSSGMDEQYF. The CDR3 coding sequence is TGTGCCAGCTCACCACGGTCTAGCGGGATGGATGAGCAGTACTTC. The V call is TRBV18, the J call TRBJ2-7; 9 bases fit TRBD2. The CDR3 contains 15 residues. The germline gives CDR1 KGHSH, CDR2 LQKENI. The V and J ends lost 1 base and 7 bases, in that order; junction bases with no gene match: 8.

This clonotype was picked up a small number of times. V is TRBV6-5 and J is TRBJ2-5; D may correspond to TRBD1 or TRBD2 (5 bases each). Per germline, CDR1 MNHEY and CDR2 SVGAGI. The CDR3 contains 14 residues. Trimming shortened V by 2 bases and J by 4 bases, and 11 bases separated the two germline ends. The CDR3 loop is CASSYGGARETQYF. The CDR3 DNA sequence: TGTGCCAGCAGTTACGGGGGAGCCCGAGAGACCCAGTACTTC.